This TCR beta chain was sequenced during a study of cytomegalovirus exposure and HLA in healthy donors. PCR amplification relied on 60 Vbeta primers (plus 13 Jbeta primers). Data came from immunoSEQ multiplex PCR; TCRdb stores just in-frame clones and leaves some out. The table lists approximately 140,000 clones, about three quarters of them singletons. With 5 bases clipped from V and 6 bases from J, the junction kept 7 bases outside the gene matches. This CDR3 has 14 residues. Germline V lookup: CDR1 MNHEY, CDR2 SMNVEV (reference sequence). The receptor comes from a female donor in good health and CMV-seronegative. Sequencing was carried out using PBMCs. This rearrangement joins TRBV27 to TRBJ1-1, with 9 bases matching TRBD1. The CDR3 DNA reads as TGTGCCAGCAGTCCCCGGACAGGGGCGGCTGAAGCTTTCTTT. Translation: CASSPRTGAAEAFF.